This T cell receptor (beta chain) is drawn from a study of OX40 agonist ivuxolimab in advanced cancers. Background for the entire study: The costimulatory receptor OX40 (CD134) was targeted by ivuxolimab, a fully human IgG2 agonistic monoclonal antibody. The monotherapy dose-escalation portion (N of about 57 patients) of the phase I ivuxolimab trial is reported in the paper. Partial responses occurred in three dose-escalation patients: two with cutaneous melanoma and one with hepatocellular carcinoma. Patients were allowed to have had prior anti-PD-1, anti-PD-L1 or anti-CTLA-4 therapy, and 40% of the dose-escalation patients had previously received checkpoint inhibitors. The point of sequencing TCRbeta in the periphery was to test whether ivuxolimab changed TCR sequence diversity and drove clonal T-cell expansion. Intravenous ivuxolimab was administered to patients every 2 weeks at six dose levels: 0.01, 0.1, 0.3, 1.5, 3 and 10 mg/kg. Of the roughly 52 dose-escalation patients, hepatocellular carcinoma was present in around 19, melanoma in roughly 15, renal cell carcinoma in 9 and head and neck cancer in 9. In the dose-escalation cohort, nearly 85% of patients were male, and the mean age was approximately 60 years with a range of roughly 20 to 79. The paper's findings and limits, for the study overall: The antigen specificity of the peripheral T cells that underwent clonal expansion was not determined. On average, CD8+ T cells showed more expanded clones than CD4+ T cells after ivuxolimab. In the 0.1-3.0 mg/kg groups, partial responders were among the patients with the lowest normalized peripheral clonal expansion, particularly in CD8+ T cells. At doses from 0.1 to 3.0 mg/kg, clonal expansion was seen in both CD4+ and CD8+ blood T cells between baseline and week 6. Low levels of normalized T-cell clonal expansion were also seen in some patients who did not respond.

Patients with a history of autoimmune disease or receiving systemic immunosuppression were excluded from the trial. Peripheral blood for TCR sequencing was collected from all dose cohorts at baseline, on cycle 4 day 1, and on cycle 7 day 1. Samples were obtained from an open-label, multicenter, first-in-human phase I dose-escalation trial of ivuxolimab. Adults with locally advanced or metastatic melanoma, renal cell carcinoma, hepatocellular carcinoma or head and neck squamous cell carcinoma were enrolled in the trial. Before TCR sequencing, CD4+ T cells and CD8+ T cells from peripheral blood were sorted into separate populations. Regarding this clone: Its antigen remains unidentified. One base away there is no much larger clone; base qualities are not given.

Genomic DNA was isolated from the sorted cells so that the TCRbeta CDR3 region could be sequenced. TCRbeta CDR3 regions were sequenced using the immunoSEQ Assay. Here the immuneACCESS table is served through TCRdb, limited to in-frame sequences with V and J called. Missing clones are a known gap in these copies; in checked studies unresolved V genes cover under half, and the rest lacks a known reason. The sample data list about 77,000 clones, and about 83% of these were observed just once. About 0.73% of the sample is taken by the ten largest. The sample in question was CD4+ or CD8+ T cells sorted from blood, obtained in a trial of the OX40 agonist ivuxolimab. This clonotype was obtained from an adult with an advanced solid tumor such as melanoma, head and neck, liver or kidney cancer.

CDR3 sequence: CASSYSYVSSYNEQFF. The DNA sequence is TGTGCCAGCAGTTACTCGTACGTAAGCTCCTACAATGAGCAGTTCTTC. The chain joins TRBV6-5 to TRBJ2-1, with the D gene not clear enough to name. V gives up 0 bases and J gives up 0 bases, and the segment between their germline ends measures 9 bases. Including the terminal cysteine and phenylalanine, the CDR3 comprises 16 residues. The read is trimmed to its CDR3 DNA, 48 bases read in frame from base 1. In the germline V gene, CDR1 corresponds to MNHEY and CDR2 to SVGAGI.